This T cell receptor (beta chain) was identified during a study of PD-1 blockade in classical Hodgkin lymphoma. Some clones are missing from TCRdb's copy, which holds only in-frame ones; the method was immunoSEQ multiplex PCR. In the table there are 25,000 to 40,000 clones, about 72% of which are singletons. This clone was recorded once. Its antigen remains unidentified. The junction differs from germline at one of its ends, possibly a read error. The CDR3 totals 15 residues. Per germline, CDR1 SGHAT and CDR2 FQNNGV. Study-level findings and limits: CD4+ TCR diversity climbed significantly by C4D1, unlike CD8+ TCR diversity. Patients with an early start, nivolumab under 1 year after ASCT, were excluded.

Regarding time point: cycle 4 day 1 (C4D1), after about 6 weeks of nivolumab. Each and every patient relapsed after autologous stem cell transplantation, and patients got differing brentuximab vedotin exposure. This chain uses TRBV11-2 with TRBJ2-2; TRBD1 aligns across 10 bases. This clonotype originated in a human donor with classical Hodgkin lymphoma. Material: peripheral blood mononuclear cells (PBMCs), obtained before the fourth cycle of nivolumab. DNA for the CDR3: TGTGCCAGCAGCCTAGACAGGGGGCAGGGCGGGGAGCTGTTTTTT. Amino acid sequence: CASSLDRGQGGELFF.